This is a list of T cell receptor beta chains from one sample in a study of Graves' ophthalmopathy and Graves' hyperthyroidism. TCRdb re-called the multiplex PCR reads through MiXCR, storing one row per CDR3 protein. The data contain around 1,000,000 distinct CDR3 sequences, approximately 35% of them singletons. Sequencing input: peripheral blood or thyroid tissue (not recorded which). These receptors were obtained from an adult man with Graves' hyperthyroidism. Each CDR3 is given with its conserved first and last residue. A D gene is named only where the DNA matches it firmly. Clone size is given for some rows only: seen once, a few or many times, or a class if the clone is expanded.

few	TRBD1	TRBV5-1	TRBJ1-2	TGCGCCAGCAGCTTGGTTGGGACAGGAGTTAACTATGGCTACACCTTC	CASSLVGTGVNYGYTF
many	-	TRBV20-1	TRBJ2-5	TGCAGTGCTAGAGGCCTATTAGCGGTTGAGACCCAGTACTTC	CSARGLLAVETQYF
-	-	TRBV5-1	TRBJ1-5	TGCGCCAGCAGCTGGGGGGACGCAGATCACGGGCCCCAGCATTTT	CASSWGDADHGPQHF
-	TRBD1	TRBV20-1	TRBJ2-2	TGCAGTGCTAGCAGGGGGATAACCGAGGAGCTGTTTTTT	CSASRGITEELFF
-	-	TRBV7-9	TRBJ2-2	TGTGCCAGCAGCTTTGGCAGGGGTGGGAGAACCGGGGAGCTGTTTTTT	CASSFGRGGRTGELFF
many	-	TRBV29-1	TRBJ1-2	TGCAGCGTTGTGAGGGGCGAGGGCTACACCTTC	CSVVRGEGYTF
many	TRBD1	TRBV29-1	TRBJ1-2	TGCAGCGTTGACGGGGACAGGGGGCGGTATAATGGCTACACCTTC	CSVDGDRGRYNGYTF
-	-	TRBV20-1	TRBJ2-2	TGCAGTGCTCCTACCGGGGAGCTGTTTTTT	CSAPTGELFF
few	-	TRBV12-3/TRBV12-4	TRBJ1-1	TGTGCCAGCAGTACCCCAGGACTGAAGACGACTGAAGCTTTCTTT	CASSTPGLKTTEAFF
-	TRBD2	TRBV11-2	TRBJ2-7	TGTGCCAGCAGCTTAGATGTAGGGACTAAGTACTTC	CASSLDVGTKYF
-	TRBD1	TRBV6-5	TRBJ1-5	TGTGCCAGCAGAACAGAGGGGGCGGGGAGACAGCCCCAGCATTTT	CASRTEGAGRQPQHF
many	-	TRBV2	TRBJ1-5	TGTGCCAGCAGTGCGGGGGTTGGTGATTTTCAGCCCCAGCATTTT	CASSAGVGDFQPQHF
-	TRBD1	TRBV29-1	TRBJ2-5	TGCAGCGTTGATGGGGACAGACAAGAGACCCAGTACTTC	CSVDGDRQETQYF
many	-	TRBV7-8	TRBJ2-5	TGTGCCAGCACCCCCCCCCCGTCTTCAAGGGAGACCCAGTACTTC	CASTPPPSSRETQYF
-	TRBD1	TRBV20-1	TRBJ1-5	TGCAGTGCCAGGGGACAGGAAGGAGCGCGGCCCCAGCATTTT	CSARGQEGARPQHF
-	-	TRBV7-2	TRBJ1-2	TGTGCCAGCAGTCGAGGGGAAACTGGAAACACCTTC	CASSRGETGNTF
-	-	TRBV7-8	TRBJ2-7	TGTGCCAGCATCTTAGGCGGGGCTTACGAGCAGTACTTC	CASILGGAYEQYF
-	TRBD2	TRBV6-4	TRBJ2-2	TGTGCCAGCACCCAAACCGGGGGGGCCGGGGAGCTGTTTTTT	CASTQTGGAGELFF
-	TRBD1	TRBV9	TRBJ1-1	TGTGCCAGCAGCGTGGCAGGGGGGGCGGACACTGAAGCTTTCTTT	CASSVAGGADTEAFF
-	-	TRBV10-3	TRBJ1-3	TGTGCCAGCAGTTACTCTCGTCTAGGGGCTGGAAACACCATATATTTT	CASSYSRLGAGNTIYF
many	TRBD1	TRBV29-1	TRBJ1-5	TGCAGCGTTGGGGGACAGGGATACAATCAGCCCCAGCATTTT	CSVGGQGYNQPQHF
many	-	TRBV27	TRBJ2-5	TGTGCCAGCAGCTTAAGTGGGAGAGAGACCCAGTACTTC	CASSLSGRETQYF
-	TRBD1	TRBV10-1	TRBJ1-6	TGCGCCAGCAGTGATCTTACAGGGGGTACTTCACCCCCCCACTTT	CASSDLTGGTSPPHF
-	-	TRBV2	TRBJ2-3	TGTGCCAGCAGCGTCCTGCGTAGCACAGATACGCAGTATTTT	CASSVLRSTDTQYF
-	TRBD2	TRBV4-3	TRBJ2-2	TGCGCCAGCAGCCAAGATCGGACTAGCGGGAGCAATCGTGGCACCGGGGAGCTGTTTTTT	CASSQDRTSGSNRGTGELFF
few	TRBD1	TRBV3-1	TRBJ1-6	TGTGCCAGCAGCCAAGGTGGGACAGGGAATTCACCCCTCCACTTT	CASSQGGTGNSPLHF
few	TRBD1	TRBV19	TRBJ1-5	TGTGCCGAGGGACAGGGCAATCAGCCCCAGCATTTT	CAEGQGNQPQHF
many	-	TRBV7-2	TRBJ2-7	TGTGCCAGCAGCTTATATAGGGTGAACGAGCAGTACTTC	CASSLYRVNEQYF
many	TRBD1	TRBV13	TRBJ2-7	TGTGCCAGCAGCGAAGGGGGACAGGGGGTCTACTACGAGCAGTACTTC	CASSEGGQGVYYEQYF
few	-	TRBV5-6	TRBJ1-1	TGTGCCAGCAGCTTGGAGGGGATCACTGAAGCTTTCTTT	CASSLEGITEAFF
many	-	TRBV15	TRBJ2-7	TGTGCCACCAGCAGTAACACAGAGAGCTCCTACGAGCAGTACTTC	CATSSNTESSYEQYF
-	-	TRBV6-5	TRBJ1-4	TGTGCCAGCAGTTACGGAGGGGGGACTAGTGAAAAACTGTTTTTT	CASSYGGGTSEKLFF
many	-	TRBV9	TRBJ1-2	TGTGCCAGCAGCCCCCGTCAGGGGTTAGGCTACACCTTC	CASSPRQGLGYTF
-	-	TRBV7-2	TRBJ2-5	TGTGCCAGCAGCTTAGTACAGGGACTAGAGACCCAGTACTTC	CASSLVQGLETQYF
once	-	TRBV28	TRBJ2-7	TGTGCCAGCAGTTTATGGTTTTACAGGGCAAGGAACTCCTACGAGCAGTACTTC	CASSLWFYRARNSYEQYF
many	-	TRBV4-2	TRBJ2-7	TGTGCCAGCAGCCAACTAACAGGGCGCGAGCAGTACTTC	CASSQLTGREQYF
many	TRBD2	TRBV2	TRBJ2-7	TGTGCCAGCAGGACTAGCGGGGGCTACGAGCAGTACTTC	CASRTSGGYEQYF
many	-	TRBV2	TRBJ1-4	TGTGCCAGCGGGGGGACCGCTAATGAAAAACTGTTTTTT	CASGGTANEKLFF
-	TRBD1	TRBV4-3	TRBJ2-7	TGCGCCAGCAGCCCGGCCCCGGGACAGACCTACGAGCAGTACTTC	CASSPAPGQTYEQYF
-	TRBD1	TRBV30	TRBJ1-5	TGTGCCTGGAGGGGACAGGGGAGAAATCAGCCCCAGCATTTT	CAWRGQGRNQPQHF
many	-	TRBV4-1	TRBJ1-1	TGCGCCAGCAGCCCTAACCAGGGGTGGCAGGGCACTGAAGCTTTCTTT	CASSPNQGWQGTEAFF
-	-	TRBV15	TRBJ2-7	TGTGCCACCAGCAGTTACGGGTCTCTCTACGAGCAGTACTTC	CATSSYGSLYEQYF
many	TRBD1	TRBV6-6	TRBJ1-6	TGTGCCAGCAGTTCTACAGGGGAAAATTCACCCCTCCACTTT	CASSSTGENSPLHF
many	-	TRBV20-1	TRBJ2-5	TGCAGTGCTAGAGATTTGAGGTCCCAAGAGACCCAGTACTTC	CSARDLRSQETQYF
few	TRBD1	TRBV20-1	TRBJ2-7	TGCAGTGCTAGACCCCTCGACAGGGTATCCTACGAGCAGTACTTC	CSARPLDRVSYEQYF
many	-	TRBV9	TRBJ2-7	TGTGCCAGCAGCGTAGGGGTGTCCCCCCTAGGGGAGCAGTACTTC	CASSVGVSPLGEQYF
many	-	TRBV5-1	TRBJ1-3	TGCGCCAGCAGCTCCGATCTGGGCGGGAACACCATATATTTT	CASSSDLGGNTIYF
-	TRBD1	TRBV4-3	TRBJ1-2	TGCGCCAGCAGCCAAGATCTCCCCGGGACAGGGCCTGGCTACACCTTC	CASSQDLPGTGPGYTF
-	TRBD2	TRBV9	TRBJ2-5	TGTGTCAGCAGCGTAGGGTCTAGCGGGAGGGTGGAGGGGACCCAGTACTTC	CVSSVGSSGRVEGTQYF